This record covers a single T cell receptor beta chain. Antigen unknown. Clones were read by immunoSEQ multiplex PCR, and TCRdb kept only the in-frame ones, dropping some. Counted here are 100,000 to 110,000 clones, more than 90% occurring once; the ten biggest clones make up 0.14% to 0.15%. This specimen belongs to a study of siplizumab effects on memory and regulatory T cells. Study-level results: In siplizumab cultures, the suppressive function of proliferating Tregs remained unconfirmed.

V gave up 4 bases and J gave up 1 base; unmatched junction bases: 3. The CDR3 is made up of 15 amino acids. Germline values: CDR1 SGHTA, CDR2 FQGNSA. The chain is built from TRBV7-2 and TRBJ2-3; 9 nucleotides line up with TRBD1. This TCR derives from a human donor in good health. The sequenced sample consisted of CD4+ T cells sorted from blood. CDR3 DNA: TGTGCCAGCAGCTCACAGGGGGCAGGCACAGATACGCAGTATTTT. Translating gives CASSSQGAGTDTQYF.